The 10 T cell receptor beta chains below come from one sample, sequenced in a study of blood T cell repertoires in COVID-19. The assay was immunoSEQ multiplex PCR, and TCRdb's table has in-frame clones only and misses some. The sample includes about 230,000 clones, roughly nine tenths of them seen just once. The sequenced material came from PBMCs or T cells enriched from blood (not recorded which). These receptors were taken from a woman in her forties or fifties in a cohort exposed to, infected with or recovered from COVID-19 (not recorded which).

This clone was counted ten times or more. This chain joins TRBV6-4 and TRBJ2-3, with 9 positions matching TRBD2. Germline CDR1 is MRHNA and CDR2 is SNTAGT. The junction had 9 bases not matched to a gene; V was cut back by 6 bases and J by 5 bases. This CDR3 has 15 residues. CDR3 in amino acids: CASSPAAGGIDTQYF. CDR3 coding DNA: TGTGCCAGCAGCCCCGCGGCGGGGGGGATAGATACGCAGTATTTT.

Only one count was recorded for this clone. This rearrangement joins TRBV4-2 to TRBJ2-2, with D perhaps matching TRBD1 (6 bases). Germline CDR1 reads LGHNA; CDR2 reads YNFKEQ. The CDR3 has 15 amino acids. V dropped 0 bases and J dropped 9 bases, with 14 bases sitting between them. The CDR3 DNA reads as TGTGCCAGCAGCCAAGATAAGGGGGTTGGCAGGGAGCTGTTTTTT. Translating it yields CASSQDKGVGRELFF.

This clone appeared a single time. CDR3 in amino acids: CASSLQGAGNSPLHF. The CDR3 DNA reads TGCGCCAGCAGCTTACAGGGGGCGGGGAATTCACCCCTCCACTTT. This rearrangement joins TRBV5-1 to TRBJ1-6; 9 bases map to TRBD1. This CDR3 has 15 amino acids. CDR1 and CDR2 (germline): SGHRS, YFSETQ. J was trimmed by 7 bases and V by 2 bases; bases with no gene match: 4.

The chain has TRBV6-6 and TRBJ1-2, with D perhaps TRBD1 (6 bases). The CDR3 length is 12 residues. Looked up from germline, CDR1 is MNHNY and CDR2 is SVGAGI (reference sequence). Between the trimmed V and J ends, which lost 5 bases and 3 bases, there was a span of 7 bases. CDR3 loop: CASSHRDYGYTF. In DNA form, the CDR3 reads TGTGCCAGCAGTCACAGGGACTATGGCTACACCTTC.

The rearrangement uses TRBV6-4 and TRBJ1-1; D possibly corresponds to TRBD1 (6 bases). Trimming removed 6 bases at V and 1 base at J, with 9 bases between. This CDR3 region has 13 residues. The germline gives CDR1 MRHNA, CDR2 SNTAGT. CDR3 DNA sequence: TGTGCCAGCAGGCAACAGGGGAACACTGAAGCTTTCTTT. This encodes CASRQQGNTEAFF.

The rearrangement links TRBV11-3 to TRBJ2-1, with 11 nucleotides matching TRBD2. Trimming cost V 5 bases and J 0 bases; bases outside gene matches: 6. CDR3 length equals 17 residues. The V gene's germline CDR1 is SGHNT and CDR2 YENEEA. The CDR3 DNA reads as TGTGCCAGCAGCCCCACGGGACTAGCGGCCTCCTACAATGAGCAGTTCTTC. Its translation is CASSPTGLAASYNEQFF.

This clone was recorded a few times. CDR3 bases: TGTGCCAGCAGTCAGCGGGTAGGCACTGAAGCTTTCTTT. Its translation: CASSQRVGTEAFF. The rearrangement uses TRBV27 and TRBJ1-1; D is unresolved. In germline, CDR1 is MNHEY, CDR2 SMNVEV (reference sequence). This CDR3 comprises 13 residues. Trimming removed 5 bases from V and 4 bases from J, with 11 bases in between.

V and J are TRBV9 and TRBJ2-5, with 9 positions matching TRBD1. The CDR3 covers 15 residues. The germline V gene encodes CDR1 SGDLS and CDR2 YYNGEE. The V segment lost 3 bases and the J segment 2 bases; nucleotides outside the gene matches: 5. Here the CDR3 DNA reads TGTGCCAGCAGCGCCACCGGGACAGGGCAAGAGACCCAGTACTTC. It specifies CASSATGTGQETQYF.

With respect to this clone: Distinct nucleotide sequences in the sample also encode this CDR3. The gene calls are TRBV19 and TRBJ1-6; 9 bases match TRBD1. The germline V gene has CDR1 LNHDA and CDR2 SQIVND (reference sequence). CDR3 length equals 13 residues. V gave up 3 bases and J gave up 9 bases; unmatched junction bases: 0. CDR3 amino acids: CASSMTGGSPLHF. DNA for the CDR3: TGTGCCAGTAGTATGACAGGGGGTTCACCCCTCCACTTT.

J is TRBJ2-7 and V is TRBV5-1; 8 bases match TRBD2. From germline, CDR1 is SGHRS and CDR2 YFSETQ. The CDR3 spans 18 residues. The ends lost 4 bases at V and 0 bases at J; junction bases unmatched: 15. CDR3 DNA sequence: TGCGCCAGCAGCCCCCGGGGAGGGGGGACTAGAAGCTCCTACGAGCAGTACTTC. Translating gives CASSPRGGGTRSSYEQYF.